This TCR beta chain derives from a study of blood T cell repertoires in COVID-19. Study overall: From the United States, Italy and Spain came samples of acute and convalescent COVID-19. PBMCs, B-cell-depleted T cells, or T cells were the source of the cDNA or gDNA that made up the material.

The V gene's germline CDR1 is SGHAT and CDR2 FQNNGV. The J segment lost 0 bases and the V segment lost 3 bases, leaving 5 bases of the junction unmatched. The CDR3 runs 15 residues. Sequencing was performed with immunoSEQ multiplex PCR; in TCRdb, only in-frame clones are kept and a portion is missing. The table lists about 400,000 clones, approximately 86% of them singletons. Sequenced: peripheral blood. This chain joins TRBV11-2 and TRBJ2-7; TRBD1 matches 7 bases. This receptor was obtained from a human donor in a cohort sampled during active COVID-19. CDR3 amino acids: CASSFQGESSYEQYF. In nucleotides, the CDR3 is TGTGCCAGCAGCTTCCAGGGGGAGAGCTCCTACGAGCAGTACTTC.